This is a list of T cell receptor beta chains from one sample in a study of beta chain features in type 1 diabetes. Assay: immunoSEQ multiplex PCR; the TCRdb copy retains only in-frame clones and omits some. This sample carries over 20,000 clones, under 50% of them seen once, and the ten largest clones take 0.3%. Input material: stem cell memory CD4+ T cells from blood. The receptor source for this set is a man aged 30 to 39 with type 1 diabetes. CDR3s include the opening cysteine and the closing phenylalanine or tryptophan. The D gene is left open where the match is weak. Not all rows give a size; the values are once, few, many and, for expanded clones, a class.

J	V	D	size	DNA	CDR3
TRBJ2-7	TRBV2	-	-	TGTGCCAGCCGAAACAGGGTCGGCGAGCAGTACTTC	CASRNRVGEQYF
TRBJ1-5	TRBV25-1	TRBD1	-	TGTGCCAGCAGGGGACAGGGACGCAATCAGCCCCAGCATTTT	CASRGQGRNQPQHF
TRBJ2-7	TRBV18	TRBD1	-	TGTGCCAGCTCACAGGGACAGAGCTCCTACGAGCAGTACTTC	CASSQGQSSYEQYF
TRBJ2-3	TRBV5-1	TRBD1	-	TGCGCCAGCAGCTTGGGGGACAGGCACACAGATACGCAGTATTTT	CASSLGDRHTDTQYF
TRBJ1-1	TRBV19	TRBD1	once	TGTGCCAGTCGGGGACAGATGAACACTGAAGCTTTCTTT	CASRGQMNTEAFF
TRBJ1-1	TRBV15	-	-	TGTGCCACCAGCAGAGACAGGGTTGGCACTGAAGCTTTCTTT	CATSRDRVGTEAFF
TRBJ2-3	TRBV11-2	TRBD2	-	TGTGCCAGCAGCCGCGCTAGCGGGTTGGGGGTTAGCACAGATACGCAGTATTTT	CASSRASGLGVSTDTQYF
TRBJ2-1	TRBV5-4	TRBD1	few	TGTGCCAGCAGCCCCGGACAGGAGAACAATGAGCAGTTCTTC	CASSPGQENNEQFF
TRBJ2-7	TRBV6-6	-	-	TGTGCCAGCAGTTACTCGATTCCCGGTCCCGAGCAGTACTTC	CASSYSIPGPEQYF
TRBJ2-6	TRBV7-2	-	-	TGTGCCAGCACCCTAGGGGGGGGGAACTCTGGGGCCAACGTCCTGACTTTC	CASTLGGGNSGANVLTF
TRBJ1-1	TRBV9	-	-	TGTGCCAGCAGCCCCCCCCGGGAAAACACTGAAGCTTTCTTT	CASSPPRENTEAFF
TRBJ1-4	TRBV18	-	-	TGTGCCAGCTCACCACAGAGCGCAACTAATGAAAAACTGTTTTTT	CASSPQSATNEKLFF